The clone carrying this T cell receptor beta chain has just a few counts. Its cognate antigen is unknown. The sample comes from a study of response to subunit inactivated influenza vaccine. Study-wide findings and caveats: T cells newly recruited by each seasonal influenza vaccination are few, the authors suggested.

TCRdb redid the calling of the RT-PCR reads with MiXCR, one entry per CDR3 protein. The sample yields 430,000 or so distinct CDR3 sequences, around 9.9% seen once. Trimming shortened V by 3 bases and J by 3 bases, and 9 bases separated the two germline ends. Germline loops: CDR1 SGHAT, CDR2 FQNNGV. CDR3 length equals 14 residues. The sequencing used PBMCs from blood, collected about 40 days after vaccination. This chain joins TRBV11-2 and TRBJ2-1; possible D gene TRBD1, 5 bases. This TCR came from a man between 50 and 59 years old who received an inactivated influenza vaccine. The CDR3 DNA sequence: TGTGCCAGCAGCTTGCAGGGCGACTACAATGAGCAGTTCTTC. This codes for CASSLQGDYNEQFF.